These T cell receptor beta chains were read from a single sample in a study of shared clonotypes between healthy human individuals. Assay: immunoSEQ multiplex PCR; the TCRdb copy retains only in-frame clones and omits some. The profile shows hundreds of thousands of clones, 80% to 95% of them singletons. The specimen sequenced was naive CD8+ T cells sorted from blood. Receptor source: a man between 25 and 39 years old in good health. Each CDR3 is given with its conserved first and last residue. A D gene is named only where the DNA matches it firmly. Clone size appears in some rows only: once, few, many, or a class for an expanded clone.

length	V	D	size	J	DNA	CDR3
19	TRBV7-2	-	many	TRBJ2-4	TGTGCCAGCAGCTTACCCACTACATCCAGGGAGCTAGCCAAAAACATTCAGTACTTC	CASSLPTTSRELAKNIQYF
12	TRBV29-1	-	-	TRBJ1-1	TGCAGCGTTGTAACAGAGAACACTGAAGCTTTCTTT	CSVVTENTEAFF
17	TRBV11-2	TRBD2	-	TRBJ2-1	TGTGCCACCTCGGGACTAGCGGGAGATAGCTCCTACAATGAGCAGTTCTTC	CATSGLAGDSSYNEQFF
15	TRBV9	-	-	TRBJ2-7	TGTGCCAGCAGCCCCAATTATTGGAACTCCTACGAGCAGTACTTC	CASSPNYWNSYEQYF
15	TRBV27	-	-	TRBJ2-7	TGTGCCAGCAGCCGAGCGTGGGGGGGCACCTACGAGCAGTACTTC	CASSRAWGGTYEQYF
16	TRBV11-2	TRBD2	-	TRBJ2-3	TGTGCCAGCAGCTTATTCGCTAGCGGGAGTTGGGATACGCAGTATTTT	CASSLFASGSWDTQYF
15	TRBV5-6	-	-	TRBJ2-1	TGTGCCAGCAGCTCCCCGCCCGGCGGGTACAATGAGCAGTTCTTC	CASSSPPGGYNEQFF
14	TRBV27	-	-	TRBJ2-7	TGTGCCAGCAGTTTTATCCAGGGCTCGAGTGAGCAGTACTTC	CASSFIQGSSEQYF
15	TRBV9	-	-	TRBJ2-3	TGTGCCAGCAGCGTGGGGCTTGCTAGCACAGATACGCAGTATTTT	CASSVGLASTDTQYF
12	TRBV2	-	-	TRBJ2-7	TGTGCCACGCAAGACAGTATCTACGAGCAGTACTTC	CATQDSIYEQYF
14	TRBV7-2	-	-	TRBJ2-5	TGTGCCAGCAGCTTATCAGGGAGGCAAGAGACCCAGTACTTC	CASSLSGRQETQYF
19	TRBV5-8	-	-	TRBJ2-1	TGTGCCAGCAGCTTGGACCAGGACTACAGGGTAAGAAACTACAATGAGCAGTTCTTC	CASSLDQDYRVRNYNEQFF
16	TRBV19	-	-	TRBJ1-5	TGTGCCAGTAGAATCGGAGACAGGCCTTACAATCAGCCCCAGCATTTT	CASRIGDRPYNQPQHF
17	TRBV9	-	-	TRBJ2-1	TGTGCCAGCAGCGAACCACTCCAGGGTTCCTCCTACAATGAGCAGTTCTTC	CASSEPLQGSSYNEQFF
13	TRBV6-5	-	many	TRBJ1-5	TGTGCCAGCAGTTACGCGGCGAATCAGCCCCAGCATTTT	CASSYAANQPQHF
11	TRBV2	-	few	TRBJ1-1	TGTGCCAGCAGTGAAGTTAATGAAGCTTTCTTT	CASSEVNEAFF
14	TRBV7-4	-	-	TRBJ2-3	TGTGCCAGCAGCTTATCCGTCCCCCCAGATACGCAGTATTTT	CASSLSVPPDTQYF
14	TRBV15	-	-	TRBJ1-1	TGTGCCACCAGCAGAGTACGGGGGTCCACTGAAGCTTTCTTT	CATSRVRGSTEAFF
17	TRBV7-3	TRBD1	once	TRBJ1-1	TGTGCCAGCAGCTCTGACCGGACAGGGGGCAGGAACACTGAAGCTTTCTTT	CASSSDRTGGRNTEAFF
15	TRBV4-3	-	-	TRBJ2-1	TGCGCCAGCAGCCAAGTTTGGCAGGGTGGAGATGAGCAGTTCTTC	CASSQVWQGGDEQFF
13	TRBV27	-	-	TRBJ2-7	TGTGCCTCCCGGGACCTCAGCTCCTACGAGCAGTACTTC	CASRDLSSYEQYF
14	TRBV11-2	-	-	TRBJ2-2	TGTGCCAGCAGCTTAGGTGCGAACACCGGGGAGCTGTTTTTT	CASSLGANTGELFF
14	TRBV6-1	TRBD1	-	TRBJ2-7	TGTGCCAGCAGAGATTCAGGGGGCTCGTACGAGCAGTACTTC	CASRDSGGSYEQYF
14	TRBV7-9	-	-	TRBJ1-4	TGTGCCAGCAACGGACAGACTGGTCGTGAAAAACTGTTTTTT	CASNGQTGREKLFF
14	TRBV2	-	-	TRBJ2-3	TGTGCCAGCAGTGACACAGGGAGCACAGATACGCAGTATTTT	CASSDTGSTDTQYF
16	TRBV7-2	TRBD1	-	TRBJ1-5	TGTGCCAGCAGCTCCTCCGGGACAGACGCTACTCAGCCCCAGCATTTT	CASSSSGTDATQPQHF
15	TRBV6-5	-	-	TRBJ1-5	TGTGCCAGCACTCCCCTGGCAGGGAGCAATCAGCCCCAGCATTTT	CASTPLAGSNQPQHF
16	TRBV6-5	TRBD1	-	TRBJ2-2	TGTGCCAGCAGTTACCCCGACAGGGGCAAGCCCGGGGAGCTGTTTTTT	CASSYPDRGKPGELFF
15	TRBV7-8	-	-	TRBJ2-7	TGTGCCAGCAGCTTTAACCTAGTGGACAGCTACGAGCAGTACTTC	CASSFNLVDSYEQYF
16	TRBV27	TRBD2	-	TRBJ2-3	TGTGCCAGCAGTTCCCCGGGGCTAGCGGGCACAGATACGCAGTATTTT	CASSSPGLAGTDTQYF
15	TRBV28	-	-	TRBJ2-7	TGTGCCAGCAGTTCCCGGGTCAGGGGAGGCAACGAGCAGTACTTC	CASSSRVRGGNEQYF
15	TRBV29-1	-	-	TRBJ2-6	TGCAGCGTTGATCGACTGCGGCCTGGGGCCAACGTCCTGACTTTC	CSVDRLRPGANVLTF
14	TRBV27	-	-	TRBJ2-1	TGTGCCAGCAGTCGAGGGACCCCGGGGAATGAGCAGTTCTTC	CASSRGTPGNEQFF
17	TRBV28	TRBD1	once	TRBJ1-2	TGTGCCAGCAGTCCGACAGGGAGGGGGGCCGCTAACTATGGCTACACCTTC	CASSPTGRGAANYGYTF
17	TRBV15	-	-	TRBJ1-5	TGTGCCACCAGCAGAGATTTTGGGGACTATAGCAATCAGCCCCAGCATTTT	CATSRDFGDYSNQPQHF
13	TRBV11-2	TRBD2	-	TRBJ2-5	TGTGCCAGCAGCTTAGTGGGGGGGGAGACCCAGTACTTC	CASSLVGGETQYF
16	TRBV7-3	TRBD1	-	TRBJ2-3	TGTGCCAGCAGCTTAAGGGACAGGGGAACCACAGATACGCAGTATTTT	CASSLRDRGTTDTQYF
14	TRBV6-4	TRBD2	few	TRBJ2-3	TGTGCCAGCAGTGAGACTAGCGACACAGATACGCAGTATTTT	CASSETSDTDTQYF
17	TRBV5-1	-	-	TRBJ1-1	TGCGCCAGCAGCTTGGCGGGAACCGACAGAAAGAACACTGAAGCTTTCTTT	CASSLAGTDRKNTEAFF
14	TRBV15	TRBD2	once	TRBJ2-7	TGTGCCACCAGCAGTAGCGGGAGACTATACGAGCAGTACTTC	CATSSSGRLYEQYF
11	TRBV27	-	-	TRBJ2-7	TGTGCCAGCAGGAACCACTACGAGCAGTACTTC	CASRNHYEQYF
13	TRBV6-1	-	-	TRBJ1-1	TGTGCCAGCAGTGAAGGAAGAACAATGTGGGCTTTCTTT	CASSEGRTMWAFF
14	TRBV7-9	TRBD2	-	TRBJ2-7	TGTGCCACCCCTAGCGGGAGGGCCGGTTACGAGCAGTACTTC	CATPSGRAGYEQYF
12	TRBV6-6	-	-	TRBJ2-1	TGTGCCAGCAGTTTCACAGGCAATGAGCAGTTCTTC	CASSFTGNEQFF
17	TRBV27	TRBD2	-	TRBJ2-7	TGTGCCAGCCGGGGTCTAGCGGGAGGCAGGAGCTCCTACGAGCAGTACTTC	CASRGLAGGRSSYEQYF
16	TRBV11-2	TRBD1	-	TRBJ2-1	TGTGCCAGCAGCCCCTACGGGACAGGGGCCGTAAATGAGCAGTTCTTC	CASSPYGTGAVNEQFF
12	TRBV7-9	-	-	TRBJ2-1	TGTGCCAGCAGCTTAGGGCGGAATGAGCAGTTCTTC	CASSLGRNEQFF
20	TRBV5-1	-	once	TRBJ2-5	TGCGCCAGCAGCTCCACTCCGCAGAGCATCGACAAACTTCTCCAAGAGACCCAGTACTTC	CASSSTPQSIDKLLQETQYF